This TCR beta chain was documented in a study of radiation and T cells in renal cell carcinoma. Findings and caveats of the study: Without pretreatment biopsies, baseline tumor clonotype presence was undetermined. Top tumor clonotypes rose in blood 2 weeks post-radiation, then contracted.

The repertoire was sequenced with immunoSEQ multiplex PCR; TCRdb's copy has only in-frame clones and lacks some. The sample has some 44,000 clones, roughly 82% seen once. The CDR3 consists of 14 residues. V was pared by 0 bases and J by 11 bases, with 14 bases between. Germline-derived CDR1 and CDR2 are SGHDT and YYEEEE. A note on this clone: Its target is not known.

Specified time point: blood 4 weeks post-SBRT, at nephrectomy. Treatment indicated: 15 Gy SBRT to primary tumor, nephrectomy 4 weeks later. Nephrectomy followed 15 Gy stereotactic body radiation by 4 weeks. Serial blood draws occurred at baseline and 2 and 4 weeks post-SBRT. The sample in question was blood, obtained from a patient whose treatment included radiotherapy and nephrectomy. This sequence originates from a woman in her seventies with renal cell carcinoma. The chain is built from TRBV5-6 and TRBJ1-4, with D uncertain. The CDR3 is CASSLDSFSGKLFF. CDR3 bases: TGTGCCAGCAGCTTGGACAGCTTTAGTGGGAAACTGTTTTTT. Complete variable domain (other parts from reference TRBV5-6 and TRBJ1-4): DAGVTQSPTHLIKTRGQQVTLRCSPKSGHDTVSWYQQALGQGPQFIFQYYEEEERQRGNFPDRFSGHQFPNYSSELNVNALLLGDSALYLCASSLDSFSGKLFFGSGTQLSVL.